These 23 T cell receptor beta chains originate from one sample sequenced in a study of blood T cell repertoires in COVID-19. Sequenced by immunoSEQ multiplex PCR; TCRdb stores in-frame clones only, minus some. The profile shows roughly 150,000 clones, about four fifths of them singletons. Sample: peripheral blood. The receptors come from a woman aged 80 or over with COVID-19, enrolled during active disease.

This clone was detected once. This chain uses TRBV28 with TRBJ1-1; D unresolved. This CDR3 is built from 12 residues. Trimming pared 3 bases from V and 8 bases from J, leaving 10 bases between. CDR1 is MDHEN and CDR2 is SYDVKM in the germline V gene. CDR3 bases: TGTGCCAGCAGTTTCGGAGAGATAGAAGCTTTCTTT. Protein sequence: CASSFGEIEAFF.

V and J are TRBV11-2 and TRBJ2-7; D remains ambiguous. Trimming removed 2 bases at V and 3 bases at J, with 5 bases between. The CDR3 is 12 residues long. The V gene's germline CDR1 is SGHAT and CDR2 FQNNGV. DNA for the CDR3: TGTGCCAGCAGCTTATCGGGCTACGAGCAGTACTTC. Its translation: CASSLSGYEQYF.

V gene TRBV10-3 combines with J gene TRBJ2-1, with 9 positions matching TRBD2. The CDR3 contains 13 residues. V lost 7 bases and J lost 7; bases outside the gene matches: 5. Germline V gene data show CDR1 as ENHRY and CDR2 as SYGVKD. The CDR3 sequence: CAITPSGENEQFF. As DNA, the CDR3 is TGTGCCATCACGCCTAGCGGGGAAAATGAGCAGTTCTTC.

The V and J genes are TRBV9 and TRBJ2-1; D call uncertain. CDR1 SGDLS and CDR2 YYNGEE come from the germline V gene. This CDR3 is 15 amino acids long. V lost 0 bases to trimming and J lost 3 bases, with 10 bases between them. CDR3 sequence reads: CASSVERRGYNEQFF. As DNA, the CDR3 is TGTGCCAGCAGCGTAGAGAGGAGAGGCTACAATGAGCAGTTCTTC.

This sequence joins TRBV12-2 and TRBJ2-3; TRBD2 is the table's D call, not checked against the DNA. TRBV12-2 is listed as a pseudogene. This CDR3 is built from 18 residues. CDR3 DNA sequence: TGTGCAAGTCGCTTATTCGGCCACTGGGGGGGATACACAGATACGCAGTATTTT. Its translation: CASRLFGHWGGYTDTQYF.

The chain's CDR3 is CASSEQGTGNTIYF. The CDR3 coding sequence is TGTGCCAGCAGCGAACAGGGTACTGGAAACACCATATATTTT. The chain uses TRBV5-6 and TRBJ1-3; tentative D call: TRBD1 (6 bases). Germline CDR1 SGHDT, CDR2 YYEEEE. The CDR3 spans 14 residues. Trimming pared 4 bases from V and 2 bases from J, leaving 10 bases between.

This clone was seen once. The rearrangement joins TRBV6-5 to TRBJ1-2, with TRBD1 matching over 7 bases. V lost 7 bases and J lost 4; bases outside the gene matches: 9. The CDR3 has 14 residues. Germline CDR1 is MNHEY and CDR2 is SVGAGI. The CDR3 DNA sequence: TGTGCCAGCACCCAACGGACAGGCCTCTATGGCTACACCTTC. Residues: CASTQRTGLYGYTF.

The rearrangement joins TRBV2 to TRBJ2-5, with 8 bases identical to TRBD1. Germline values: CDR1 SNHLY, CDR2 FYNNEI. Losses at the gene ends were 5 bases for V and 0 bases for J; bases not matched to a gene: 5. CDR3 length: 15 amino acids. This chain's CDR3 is CASSQDRGHQETQYF. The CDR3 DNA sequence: TGTGCCAGCAGTCAAGACAGGGGCCACCAAGAGACCCAGTACTTC.

Written as DNA, the CDR3 is TGTGCCAGCAGCGAACCGGGACAGGGGGTAAAGAACACTGAAGCTTTCTTT. Translated, it gives CASSEPGQGVKNTEAFF. V and J are TRBV28 and TRBJ1-1; 11 bases line up with TRBD1. Germline CDR1 reads MDHEN; CDR2 reads SYDVKM. The ends lost 6 bases at V and 1 base at J; junction bases unmatched: 10. The length of the CDR3 is 17 residues.

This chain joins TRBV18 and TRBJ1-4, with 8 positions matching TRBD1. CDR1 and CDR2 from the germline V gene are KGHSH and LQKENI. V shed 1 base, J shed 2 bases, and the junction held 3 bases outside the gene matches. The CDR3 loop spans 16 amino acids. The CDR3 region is CASSPRQGATNEKLFF. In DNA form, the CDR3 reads TGTGCCAGCTCACCACGGCAGGGGGCTACTAATGAAAAACTGTTTTTT. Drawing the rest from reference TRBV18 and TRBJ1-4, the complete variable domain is NAGVMQNPRHLVRRRGQEARLRCSPMKGHSHVYWYRQLPEEGLKFMVYLQKENIIDESGMPKERFSAEFPKEGPSILRIQQVVRGDSAAYFCASSPRQGATNEKLFFGSGTQLSVL.

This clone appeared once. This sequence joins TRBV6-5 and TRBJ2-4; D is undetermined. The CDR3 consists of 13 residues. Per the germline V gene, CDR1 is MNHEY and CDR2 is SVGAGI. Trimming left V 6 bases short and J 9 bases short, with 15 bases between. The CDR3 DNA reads TGTGCCAGCAGGGCTTTTGGGTCGGGCATTCAGTACTTC. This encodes CASRAFGSGIQYF.

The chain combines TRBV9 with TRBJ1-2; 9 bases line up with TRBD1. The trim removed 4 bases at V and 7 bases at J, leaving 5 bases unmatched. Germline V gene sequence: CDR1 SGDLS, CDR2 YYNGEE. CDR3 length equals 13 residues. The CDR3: CASSSGTGSGYTF. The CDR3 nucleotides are TGTGCCAGCAGCTCCGGGACAGGGAGTGGCTACACCTTC.

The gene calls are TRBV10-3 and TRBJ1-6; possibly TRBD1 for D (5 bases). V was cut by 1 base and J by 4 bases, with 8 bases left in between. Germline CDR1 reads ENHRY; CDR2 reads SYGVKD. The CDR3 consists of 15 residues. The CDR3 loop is CAISELQGYNSPLHF. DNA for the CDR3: TGTGCCATCAGTGAGTTGCAGGGTTATAATTCACCCCTCCACTTT.

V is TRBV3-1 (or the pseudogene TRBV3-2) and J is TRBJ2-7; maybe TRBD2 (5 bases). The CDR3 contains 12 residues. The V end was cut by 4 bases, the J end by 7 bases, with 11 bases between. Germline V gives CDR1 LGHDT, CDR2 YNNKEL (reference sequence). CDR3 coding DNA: TGTGCCAGCAGCCGGACTCGCATGGAGCAGTACTTC. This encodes CASSRTRMEQYF.

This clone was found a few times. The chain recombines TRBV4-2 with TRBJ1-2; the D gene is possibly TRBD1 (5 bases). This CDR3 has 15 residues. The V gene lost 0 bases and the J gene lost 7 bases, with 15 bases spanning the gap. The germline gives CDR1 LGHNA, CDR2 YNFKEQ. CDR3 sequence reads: CASSQDWVGARGYTF. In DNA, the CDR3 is TGTGCCAGCAGCCAAGATTGGGTAGGGGCTCGTGGCTACACCTTC.

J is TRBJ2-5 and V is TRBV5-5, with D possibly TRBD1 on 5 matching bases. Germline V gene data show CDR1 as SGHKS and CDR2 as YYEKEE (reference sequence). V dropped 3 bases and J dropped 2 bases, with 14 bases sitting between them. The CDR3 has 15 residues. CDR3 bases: TGTGCCAGCAGCTCCCCCCGTCCAGGGCAAGAGACCCAGTACTTC. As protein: CASSSPRPGQETQYF.

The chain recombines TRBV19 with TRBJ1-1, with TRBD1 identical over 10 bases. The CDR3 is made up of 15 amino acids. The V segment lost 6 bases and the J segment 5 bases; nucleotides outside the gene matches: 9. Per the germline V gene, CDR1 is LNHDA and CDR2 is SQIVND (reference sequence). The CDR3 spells CASRPTGGAMTEAFF. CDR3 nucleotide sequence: TGTGCCAGTAGACCGACAGGGGGCGCGATGACTGAAGCTTTCTTT.

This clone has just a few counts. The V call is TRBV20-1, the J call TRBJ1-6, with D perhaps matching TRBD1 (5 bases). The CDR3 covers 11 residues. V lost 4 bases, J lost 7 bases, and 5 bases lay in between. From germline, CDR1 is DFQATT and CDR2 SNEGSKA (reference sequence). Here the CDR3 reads CSANRNSPLHF. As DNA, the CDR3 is TGCAGTGCTAACAGGAATTCACCCCTCCACTTT.

CDR3 bases: TGTGCCAGCAGCTTACGTACAGGGATGAACACTGAAGCTTTCTTT. Protein product: CASSLRTGMNTEAFF. The rearrangement uses TRBV11-2 and TRBJ1-1, with D possibly being TRBD1 (6 bases). Germline CDR1 is SGHAT and CDR2 is FQNNGV. This CDR3 spans 15 amino acids. The germline V and J ends were trimmed by 2 bases and 0 bases, with 10 bases remaining between them.

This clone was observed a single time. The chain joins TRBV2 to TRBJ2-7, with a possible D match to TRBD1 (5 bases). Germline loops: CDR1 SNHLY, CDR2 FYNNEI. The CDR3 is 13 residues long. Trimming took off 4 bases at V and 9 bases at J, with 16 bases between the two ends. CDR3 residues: CASSVRQSVRQYF. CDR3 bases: TGTGCCAGCAGTGTAAGACAGTCCGTACGGCAGTACTTC.

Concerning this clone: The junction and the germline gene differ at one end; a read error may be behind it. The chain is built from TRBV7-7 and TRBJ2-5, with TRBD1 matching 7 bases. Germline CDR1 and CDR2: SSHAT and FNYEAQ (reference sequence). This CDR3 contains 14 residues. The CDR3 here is CASSPTGTEETQYF. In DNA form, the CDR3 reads TGTGCTAGCAGCCCGACTGGGACAGAAGAGACCCAGTACTTC.

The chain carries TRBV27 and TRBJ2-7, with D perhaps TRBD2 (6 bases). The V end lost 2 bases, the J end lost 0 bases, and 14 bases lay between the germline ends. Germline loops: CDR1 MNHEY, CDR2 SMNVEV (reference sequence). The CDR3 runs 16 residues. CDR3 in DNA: TGTGCCAGCAGTTTAAACCGAGCGGGTAGCTCCTACGAGCAGTACTTC. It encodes CASSLNRAGSSYEQYF.

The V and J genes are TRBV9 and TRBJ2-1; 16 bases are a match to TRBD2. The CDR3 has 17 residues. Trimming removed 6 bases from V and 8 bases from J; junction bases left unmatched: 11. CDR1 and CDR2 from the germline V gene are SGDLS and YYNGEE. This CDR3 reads CASNHPGLAGGADEQFF. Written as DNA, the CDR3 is TGTGCCAGCAACCATCCGGGACTAGCGGGGGGGGCGGATGAGCAGTTCTTC.